Below are 32 T cell receptor beta chains sequenced from a single sample in a study of blood T cell repertoires in COVID-19. Only in-frame clones appear in the TCRdb table, and some are missing; sequencing was by immunoSEQ multiplex PCR. The sample lists over 150,000 clones; roughly four fifths were seen once. The sample comprised peripheral blood. The source is a woman in her seventies with COVID-19, enrolled during active disease.

This chain links TRBV24-1 with TRBJ2-5, with 10 bases lining up with TRBD2. CDR3 length: 17 amino acids. V was pared by 3 bases and J by 5 bases, with 11 bases of the junction left unmatched. Germline loops: CDR1 KGHDR, CDR2 SFDVKD. CDR3 region: CATSDPEGASGSETQYF. The CDR3 DNA is TGTGCCACCAGTGATCCAGAGGGGGCTAGCGGGAGTGAGACCCAGTACTTC.

The chain carries TRBV9 and TRBJ2-7; weak D call: TRBD1 (5 bases). This CDR3 is built from 16 residues. In germline, CDR1 is SGDLS, CDR2 YYNGEE. V gave up 0 bases and J gave up 6 bases, with 19 bases separating them. CDR3 DNA: TGTGCCAGCAGCGTAGAGCCTACCCAGGGCCTCGGCGAGCAGTACTTC. Translation: CASSVEPTQGLGEQYF.

This clone was detected once. The chain joins TRBV3-1 (or the pseudogene TRBV3-2) to TRBJ1-1; D gene unclear. V was cut by 3 bases and J by 7 bases, with 6 bases left in between. The CDR3 loop spans 11 amino acids. Germline CDR1 reads LGHDT; CDR2 reads YNNKEL (reference sequence). CDR3 loop: CASSQAREAFF. For the CDR3, the DNA is TGTGCCAGCAGCCAGGCCCGTGAAGCTTTCTTT.

The rearrangement uses TRBV5-1 and TRBJ2-3, with D unclear. Germline V CDR1 and CDR2: SGHRS, YFSETQ. The V and J ends lost 4 bases and 6 bases respectively, with 15 bases between them. The CDR3 sequence is 14 residues long. CDR3 protein: CASSVERMRDTQYF. The CDR3 DNA sequence: TGCGCCAGCAGCGTAGAGAGAATGAGGGATACGCAGTATTTT.

This sequence joins TRBV27 and TRBJ2-7; 8 positions match TRBD2. This CDR3 contains 12 residues. With V trimmed by 6 bases and J by 6 bases, 4 bases remained unmatched. Germline CDR1 is MNHEY and CDR2 is SMNVEV (reference sequence). In nucleotides, the CDR3 is TGTGCCAGCAGCCGCCGGGAGGGCGAGCAGTACTTC. Amino acids: CASSRREGEQYF.

The chain employs TRBV6-2 or TRBV6-3 and TRBJ1-5; D is unclear. The CDR3 spans 12 residues. V was trimmed by 5 bases and J by 5 bases, leaving 7 bases between them. Germline V gene lookup returns CDR1 MNHEY and CDR2 SVGEGT. The CDR3 loop reads CASSLKYQPQHF. CDR3 bases: TGTGCCAGCAGTCTTAAATATCAGCCCCAGCATTTT.

The rearrangement links TRBV7-2 to TRBJ1-1; D is unclear. V gave up 3 bases and J gave up 4 bases, with 6 bases separating them. This CDR3 contains 12 residues. Germline V gene lookup returns CDR1 SGHTA and CDR2 FQGNSA. The CDR3 DNA sequence: TGTGCCAGCAGCTTCTCCTCCACTGAAGCTTTCTTT. Amino acids: CASSFSSTEAFF. The whole variable domain, filled in from reference TRBV7-2 and TRBJ1-1, reads GAGVSQSPSNKVTEKGKDVELRCDPISGHTALYWYRQSLGQGLEFLIYFQGNSAPDKSGLPSDRFSAERTGGSVSTLTIQRTQQEDSAVYLCASSFSSTEAFFGQGTRLTVV.

This clone was seen just once. V and J are TRBV11-2 and TRBJ2-3; TRBD1 agrees at 7 bases. CDR3 length: 15 amino acids. Unmatched junction bases numbered 9, after V lost 1 base and J lost 8 bases. The germline V gene has CDR1 SGHAT and CDR2 FQNNGV. As DNA, the CDR3 is TGTGCCAGCAGCTTAGCAAGGACAGGTTACGGTACGCAGTATTTT. It is translated as CASSLARTGYGTQYF.

The chain employs TRBV6-5 and TRBJ2-2; 8 nucleotides align to TRBD1. The length of the CDR3 is 14 residues. V lost 8 bases and J lost 5; bases outside the gene matches: 7. CDR1 and CDR2 (germline): MNHEY, SVGAGI. The CDR3 loop reads CASRVRTGTGELFF. The CDR3 region has the DNA TGTGCCAGCCGAGTAAGGACAGGGACCGGGGAGCTGTTTTTT.

CDR3 sequence reads: CASSHGGIYGYTF. For the CDR3, the DNA is TGTGCCAGCAGCCACGGAGGGATCTATGGCTACACCTTC. The rearrangement links TRBV3-1 (or the pseudogene TRBV3-2) to TRBJ1-2; no definite D call. Looked up from germline, CDR1 is LGHDT and CDR2 is YNNKEL (reference sequence). The V end was cut by 3 bases, the J end by 4 bases, with 9 bases between. This CDR3 has 13 amino acids.

The chain carries TRBV24-1 and TRBJ1-2; 10 bases match TRBD1. This CDR3 is built from 15 residues. Germline V CDR1 and CDR2: KGHDR, SFDVKD. Trimming took 3 bases from V and 6 from J; bases not matched to a gene: 6. Written as DNA, the CDR3 is TGTGCCACCAGTGATCGTGGGACAGGGGTTCATGGCTACACCTTC. Its translation: CATSDRGTGVHGYTF.

This chain uses TRBV3-1 (or the pseudogene TRBV3-2) with TRBJ2-6; 11 bases align to TRBD2. CDR1 is LGHDT, CDR2 YNNKEL, per germline (reference sequence). V gave up 1 base and J gave up 10 bases; unmatched junction bases: 12. The CDR3 is made up of 18 amino acids. The CDR3 DNA is TGTGCCAGCAGCCAAGGCGCACTAGCGGGAGACCCCGGAAACGTCCTGACTTTC. Its protein is CASSQGALAGDPGNVLTF.

Of note for this clone: Other DNA variants within this sample encode the same CDR3. This chain joins TRBV7-6 and TRBJ1-4; perhaps TRBD1 as D (5 bases). The CDR3 is 15 amino acids. Trimming removed 0 bases from V and 2 bases from J, with 7 bases in between. Per germline, CDR1 SGHVS and CDR2 FNYEAQ. CDR3 region: CASSLAGQTNEKLFF. The CDR3 DNA sequence: TGTGCCAGCAGCTTAGCGGGGCAGACTAATGAAAAACTGTTTTTT.

The chain recombines TRBV5-1 with TRBJ2-1, with TRBD2 identical over 11 bases. Germline-derived CDR1 and CDR2 are SGHRS and YFSETQ. With 3 bases clipped from V and 4 bases from J, the junction kept 3 bases outside the gene matches. This CDR3 is built from 15 residues. CDR3 in DNA: TGCGCCAGCAGCTCGGGACTAGCGGATTACAATGAGCAGTTCTTC. Encoded protein: CASSSGLADYNEQFF. The full variable domain, in which reference TRBV5-1 and TRBJ2-1 provide the parts outside the CDR3, is KAGVTQTPRYLIKTRGQQVTLSCSPISGHRSVSWYQQTPGQGLQFLFEYFSETQRNKGNFPGRFSGRQFSNSRSEMNVSTLELGDSALYLCASSSGLADYNEQFFGPGTRLTVL.

V gene TRBV21-1 combines with J gene TRBJ1-5; the table's D call TRBD1 went unverified against the DNA. TRBV21-1 is flagged as a pseudogene. CDR3 length equals 16 residues. The CDR3 nucleotides are TGTGCCAGCAGCCCGAGACGTACAGGGGGCTTTCAGCCCCAGCATTTT. It specifies CASSPRRTGGFQPQHF.

This chain uses TRBV27 with TRBJ2-5; 10 bases line up with TRBD2. CDR3 size: 16 residues. The germline V gene encodes CDR1 MNHEY and CDR2 SMNVEV (reference sequence). V lost 6 bases and J lost 4; bases outside the gene matches: 11. The CDR3 coding sequence is TGTGCCAGCAGACCCGATGGGGCTAGCGGGAGAGAGACCCAGTACTTC. This translates into CASRPDGASGRETQYF.

This chain uses TRBV10-1 with TRBJ2-3, with 11 bases fitting TRBD2. Germline lookup yields CDR1 WNHNN and CDR2 SYGVQD (reference sequence). This CDR3 is 18 amino acids long. Trimming removed 4 bases from V and 2 bases from J; junction bases left unmatched: 11. The CDR3 here is CASSVAGGPLRSTDTQYF. The CDR3 DNA is TGCGCCAGCAGTGTAGCGGGAGGGCCCCTCCGATCCACAGATACGCAGTATTTT.

The gene calls are TRBV2 and TRBJ2-6, with 7 positions matching TRBD1. Germline trimming cut 8 bases from V and 0 bases from J; bases unmatched to any gene: 4. Germline CDR1 is SNHLY and CDR2 is FYNNEI. The CDR3 length is 15 residues. The CDR3 is CASSGQRSGANVLTF. Written as DNA, the CDR3 is TGTGCCAGCTCGGGACAGCGCTCTGGGGCCAACGTCCTGACTTTC.

Only one count was recorded for this clone. The chain has TRBV19 and TRBJ2-6; D possibly corresponds to TRBD2 (5 bases). This CDR3 region has 19 residues. Germline CDR1 is LNHDA and CDR2 is SQIVND (reference sequence). The V and J ends lost 7 bases and 0 bases respectively, with 22 bases between them. In nucleotides, the CDR3 is TGTGCCAGTAATCGGGGTCTGGGATTCCCAAGCTCTGGGGCCAACGTCCTGACTTTC. This translates into CASNRGLGFPSSGANVLTF.

The chain combines TRBV12-3 or TRBV12-4 with TRBJ2-1; a possible D gene is TRBD1 (5 bases). The CDR3 runs to 12 residues. V was pared by 5 bases and J by 10 bases, with 12 bases between. The CDR3 is CASSPDSGEQFF. In DNA form, the CDR3 reads TGTGCCAGCAGTCCAGACAGTGGCGAGCAGTTCTTC.

The V gene is TRBV28, the J gene TRBJ1-2; D is undetermined. Germline-derived CDR1 and CDR2 are MDHEN and SYDVKM. This CDR3 is 14 amino acids long. Trimming removed 2 bases at V and 4 bases at J, with 11 bases between. This chain's CDR3 is CASSLLRGAYGYTF. The DNA for the CDR3 is TGTGCCAGCAGTTTACTAAGAGGCGCCTATGGCTACACCTTC.

The chain is built from TRBV29-1 and TRBJ2-7; D might be TRBD1 or TRBD2, each matching 5 bases. Trimming cost V 5 bases and J 2 bases, with 10 bases left between them. Germline CDR1 is SQVTM and CDR2 is ANQGSEA. The CDR3 is 12 amino acids. In DNA form, the CDR3 reads TGCAGCGTTCAAGCGGACACCTACGAGCAGTACTTC. It translates to CSVQADTYEQYF.

A single count supports this clone. The chain carries TRBV2 and TRBJ2-7, with D perhaps matching TRBD1 (6 bases). There are 15 residues in the CDR3. The germline CDR1 and CDR2 sequences are SNHLY and FYNNEI. Trimming pared 6 bases from V and 3 bases from J, leaving 18 bases between. The DNA for the CDR3 is TGTGCCAGCAGCCGGGCGGACAGAGGAAGCTACGAGCAGTACTTC. Its translation: CASSRADRGSYEQYF.

The rearrangement joins TRBV9 to TRBJ2-2; D is perhaps TRBD2 (6 bases). Trimming cost V 2 bases and J 6 bases, with 11 bases left between them. The CDR3 is made up of 14 amino acids. Germline values: CDR1 SGDLS, CDR2 YYNGEE. CDR3 protein: CASSVTGEAGELFF. The CDR3 nucleotides read TGTGCCAGCAGCGTTACGGGAGAGGCCGGGGAGCTGTTTTTT.

The chain couples TRBV4-3 to TRBJ2-1, with D maybe TRBD1 (5 bases). Germline-derived CDR1 and CDR2 are LGHNA and YSLEER. Trimming stripped 4 bases from V and 3 bases from J, with 10 bases between. The CDR3 loop spans 14 amino acids. The CDR3 sequence: CASSPSDSYNEQFF. CDR3 nucleotides: TGCGCCAGCAGCCCTTCCGACAGCTACAATGAGCAGTTCTTC.

The gene calls are TRBV2 and TRBJ2-1, with 7 bases lining up with TRBD2. Germline V gene sequence: CDR1 SNHLY, CDR2 FYNNEI. CDR3 length equals 16 residues. Losses at the gene ends were 4 bases for V and 2 bases for J; bases not matched to a gene: 8. CDR3 region: CASSGVGTKTYNEQFF. The CDR3 coding sequence is TGTGCCAGCAGTGGGGTCGGGACTAAGACCTACAATGAGCAGTTCTTC.

This clone appeared a single time. The gene calls are TRBV6-4 and TRBJ1-2, with 7 bases that match TRBD1. Germline loops: CDR1 MRHNA, CDR2 SNTAGT. J was trimmed by 5 bases and V by 5 bases; bases with no gene match: 5. The CDR3 runs to 13 residues. The CDR3 loop reads CASSRGQLYGYTF. CDR3 DNA: TGTGCCAGCAGTAGGGGACAGCTTTATGGCTACACCTTC.

The CDR3 region has the DNA TGCGCCAGCAGCCCGGTGACAGGGGACTATGGCTACACCTTC. Translated: CASSPVTGDYGYTF. V usage is TRBV5-1 and J usage is TRBJ1-2; 8 nucleotides agree with TRBD1. Germline V gene sequence: CDR1 SGHRS, CDR2 YFSETQ. J lost 3 bases, V lost 4 bases, and 5 bases had no gene match. The CDR3 runs to 14 residues.

The chain joins TRBV24-1 to TRBJ1-4; TRBD1 aligns across 11 bases. This CDR3 is 19 amino acids long. The V gene end was trimmed by 4 bases and the J gene end by 7 bases; junction bases not matched to a gene: 16. CDR1 KGHDR and CDR2 SFDVKD come from the germline V gene. CDR3 nucleotide sequence: TGTGCCACCAGTGAGCGGACAGGGGGCGAATTTTGGGTTATTGAAAAACTGTTTTTT. Translated, it gives CATSERTGGEFWVIEKLFF.

This chain joins TRBV11-3 and TRBJ2-5; 7 bases align to TRBD1. CDR1 SGHNT and CDR2 YENEEA come from the germline V gene. Trimming took 0 bases from V and 7 from J; bases not matched to a gene: 17. The CDR3 contains 18 residues. The CDR3 region is CASSLDHKDRRNRGTQYF. In nucleotides, the CDR3 is TGTGCCAGCAGCTTAGATCACAAGGACAGGAGAAACCGGGGGACCCAGTACTTC.

The chain carries TRBV24-1 and TRBJ2-1; maybe TRBD1 (6 bases). Germline CDR1 is KGHDR and CDR2 is SFDVKD. V was pared by 7 bases and J by 0 bases, with 9 bases between. CDR3 length: 14 residues. CDR3 loop: CATSGQSSYNEQFF. DNA of the CDR3: TGTGCCACCAGCGGACAGAGCTCCTACAATGAGCAGTTCTTC.

CDR3 sequence (DNA): TGCGCCAGCAGTAACCGGCAGGGATATCAGCCCCAGCATTTT. As protein: CASSNRQGYQPQHF. The gene calls are TRBV10-2 and TRBJ1-5, with D possibly being TRBD1 (5 bases). Trimming cost V 5 bases and J 5 bases, with 13 bases left between them. Germline assignment: CDR1 WSHSY and CDR2 SAAADI. The CDR3 contains 14 residues.